Included here is one T cell receptor beta chain sequence, with context. The antigen is undetermined. This CDR3 spans 14 amino acids. CDR1 and CDR2 (germline): SEHNR, FQNEAQ (reference sequence). V was trimmed by 0 bases and J by 5 bases, leaving 8 bases between them. This specimen belongs to a study of cytomegalovirus exposure and HLA in healthy donors. Findings of the study overall: A missense DCLRE1C variant was associated with V- and J-gene trimming of TCR beta chains in a later analysis, and an independent cohort replicated the association. Across donors, most TCRs were seen rarely, yet some public ones were widespread. HLA-A and HLA-B allele assignments for most subjects were reportedly predicted accurately using TCR beta sequences.

13 Jbeta primers and 60 Vbeta primers were used for the PCR. Sequenced by immunoSEQ multiplex PCR; TCRdb stores in-frame clones only, minus some. The sample includes around 220,000 clones, roughly 79% of them seen just once. The chain links TRBV7-9 to TRBJ2-1; perhaps TRBD1 as D (6 bases). This clonotype was sampled from a man aged 18 to 29 in good health and CMV-seronegative. Sequencing was done on a sample of PBMCs. CDR3 residues: CASSLATGNNEQFF. The CDR3 bases are TGTGCCAGCAGCTTAGCTACAGGGAACAATGAGCAGTTCTTC.